This T cell receptor beta chain was observed in a study of blood T cell repertoires in COVID-19. Germline CDR1 reads MNHNS; CDR2 reads SASEGT. V lost 3 bases and J 1 base, leaving 12 bases between the germline ends. This CDR3 region has 15 residues. Original methodology: Cell counts per sample came from amplifying reference gene primers. Repertoires were generated with immunoSEQ multiplex PCR, while TCRdb's copy carries only in-frame clones and drops some. The V and J calls and the clone size are those of that table, but D and trimming were determined from the DNA. Here the sample spans approximately 92,000 clones, roughly 89% being singletons. Only a few counts were recorded for this clone.

The genes are TRBV6-1 and TRBJ1-1, with D perhaps matching TRBD1 (6 bases). This sequence was found in a man in his 70s with active or convalescent COVID-19. Sequenced: peripheral blood. The CDR3 nucleotides are TGTGCCAGCAGTGACAGGGGCGAAGGGAACACTGAAGCTTTCTTT. Protein product: CASSDRGEGNTEAFF.